This TCR beta chain was recovered during a study of shared clonotypes between healthy human individuals. Genomic DNA from each subset was divided evenly over several immunoSEQ plates. Sequenced by immunoSEQ multiplex PCR; TCRdb stores in-frame clones only, minus some. The sample has about 460,000 clones; roughly four fifths are singletons. Germline V gene data show CDR1 as SGHKS and CDR2 as YYEKEE (reference sequence). This CDR3 comprises 14 residues. V shed 2 bases and J shed 1 base, with 10 bases lying between them. The TCR comes from a woman in her 40s in good health. Some clones in this sample may be carry-over from other donors' samples. This chain links TRBV5-5 with TRBJ2-7, with D possibly being TRBD1 (5 bases). Sequenced material: PBMCs. For the CDR3, the DNA is TGTGCCAGCAGCTTCCAGGGTCATTCCTACGAGCAGTACTTC. As protein: CASSFQGHSYEQYF. Looking up the rest from reference TRBV5-5 and TRBJ2-7 gives the full variable domain: DAGVTQSPTHLIKTRGQQVTLRCSPISGHKSVSWYQQVLGQGPQFIFQYYEKEERGRGNFPDRFSARQFPNYSSELNVNALLLGDSALYLCASSFQGHSYEQYFGPGTRLTVT.